This TCR beta chain is drawn from a study of cytomegalovirus exposure and HLA in healthy donors. Findings and limits, study-wide: Being productive about 87% or about 30% of the time was typical of most TCR beta V segments in an earlier analysis.

The PCR made use of 60 Vbeta and 13 Jbeta primers. Libraries were prepared by immunoSEQ multiplex PCR; TCRdb keeps only in-frame clonotypes and omits some of them. The sample gives over 200,000 clones, around 73% of which show up once; about 3.8% is in the top ten. After removal of 4 bases from V and 9 bases from J, the junction contained 8 bases not matched to a gene. Germline CDR1 SGDLS, CDR2 YYNGEE. This CDR3 has 15 residues. About this clone itself: Its matching antigen is unknown.

Each of the donors was a healthy bone marrow donor. The material sequenced was PBMCs. This TCR derives from a male donor in good health and CMV-seronegative. J is TRBJ2-4 and V is TRBV9, with 12 positions matching TRBD1. The CDR3 spells CASSLGQGAGVIQYF. The CDR3 region has the DNA TGTGCCAGCAGCCTGGGACAGGGGGCGGGCGTCATTCAGTACTTC.